This T cell receptor beta chain was recorded in a study of blood T cell repertoires in COVID-19. About the research overall: Sources were T cells, B-cell-depleted T cells, or PBMCs; the material itself was cDNA or gDNA.

Original handling: Amplification from reference gene primers served as the basis for estimated nucleated cell counts. Sequencing was performed with immunoSEQ multiplex PCR; in TCRdb, only in-frame clones are kept and a portion is missing. The V and J calls and the clone size are those of that table, but D and trimming were determined from the DNA. The table records about 130,000 clones, 70% to 85% of them present only once. This clone has a handful of counts. The CDR3 has 19 amino acids. Trimming shortened V by 0 bases and J by 2 bases, and 21 bases separated the two germline ends. Germline values: CDR1 LGHNA, CDR2 YSLEER.

This sequence was found in a man between 60 and 75 years old who had recovered from COVID-19. Sequenced material: peripheral blood. The V gene is TRBV4-3, the J gene TRBJ2-3; D is perhaps TRBD2 (7 bases). CDR3 protein: CASSQDLGGGLIHTDTQYF. CDR3 in DNA: TGCGCCAGCAGCCAAGATCTTGGGGGGGGGCTAATTCACACAGATACGCAGTATTTT.